This TCR beta chain emerged from a study of PD-L1 blockade in urothelial cancer. Whole-study context: Between 0 and 3 prior chemotherapy regimens had been given to patients. Researchers found blood samples held a median of around 140,000 T cells.

Study conclusions and caveats: At 3 weeks on treatment, tumor-associated clones expanded more with durable benefit.

The repertoire was sequenced with immunoSEQ multiplex PCR; TCRdb's copy has only in-frame clones and lacks some. The sample comprises 55,000 to 70,000 clones, around 79% of which are singletons, and almost 4.5% rests with the top ten. Concerning this clone: Its antigen is unidentified.

Each individual provided 1 to 8 samples (taken pretreatment and on-treatment). From germline, CDR1 is SGHRS and CDR2 YFSETQ. V shed 1 base and J 2 bases; nucleotides not matched to a gene: 5. This CDR3 is built from 15 residues. The sequence derives from a man between 65 and 85 years old with urothelial cancer. The sequencing here drew on PBMCs, taken around atezolizumab (anti-PD-L1) treatment. The chain is built from TRBV5-1 and TRBJ2-7; 8 bases fit TRBD2. CDR3 sequence reads: CASSLSAGGPYEQYF. Here the CDR3 DNA reads TGCGCCAGCAGCTTGTCTGCGGGAGGTCCCTACGAGCAGTACTTC.